This T cell receptor beta chain emerged from a study of blood T cell repertoires in COVID-19. Across the study: Whether acute or convalescent, the COVID-19 samples came from the United States, Italy and Spain.

As originally analysed: Counts of nucleated cells, estimated from reference gene primer amplification, were obtained. Method: immunoSEQ multiplex PCR; TCRdb's copy keeps in-frame clones and lacks some. That table gives V, J and clone size, and the DNA gave D and trimming. The table has approximately 450,000 clones, around nine tenths seen once. V lost 2 bases, J lost 4 bases, and 9 bases lay in between. The CDR3 consists of 14 residues. Germline-derived CDR1 and CDR2 are SGHAT and FQNNGV. What was sequenced was peripheral blood. The sequence came from a woman aged 30 to 39 with acute or convalescent COVID-19. The genes are TRBV11-2 and TRBJ2-1; tentatively, D is TRBD2 (6 bases). The DNA for the CDR3 is TGTGCCAGCAGCTTATCGGGGGTTTACAATGAGCAGTTCTTC. Translation gives CASSLSGVYNEQFF.